This T cell receptor (beta chain) stems from a study of CXCR3-negative and CXCR3-positive naive CD8 T cells. Study conclusions and caveats: More hydrophobic TRB CDR3s were found in CXCR3-positive naive cells than in CXCR3-negative naive cells.

Worth noting for this clonotype: What it recognizes is unknown.

The CDR3 consists of 13 residues. Germline V gives CDR1 KGHDR, CDR2 SFDVKD. UMI-labeled 5' RACE TRB cDNA libraries were prepared from the cells. TCRdb re-called the 5' RACE reads, yielding one record per CDR3 amino acid sequence without DNA. This sample contains about 89,000 distinct CDR3 sequences. The sequenced sample consisted of naive CXCR3+ CD8+ T cells from blood. Subset given: CD45RO-CCR7+CD27+CD95- naive CD8+ T cells expressing CXCR3 (TNR3+). The sequence was obtained from a human donor in good health. Some clones in this sample may be carry-over from other donors' samples. The chain carries TRBV24-1 and TRBJ2-2; the D call of TRBD2 rests on TCRdb alone, since no DNA is present to check it. The CDR3 spells CATSDSLGGELFF.